Listed below are T cell receptor beta chains from one sample, sequenced in a study of TIL therapy for anti-PD-1-resistant metastatic lung cancer. Only in-frame clones appear in the TCRdb table, and some are missing; sequencing was by immunoSEQ multiplex PCR. The data show 5,500 to 7,500 clones, 60% to 80% seen once. Sequencing used tumor tissue, obtained at baseline. These receptor sequences come from a person aged 25-79 years with non-small cell lung cancer. Both conserved end residues are part of each CDR3. Each record gives: clone size, V gene, D gene, J gene, CDR3 protein, CDR3 DNA. A D gene is named only where the DNA matches it firmly. Rows may omit the clone size; those that give it use once, few, many or a size class.

>-|TRBV28|-|TRBJ2-1
CASSPLLGWDNNEQFF
TGTGCCAGCAGCCCTCTACTAGGATGGGACAACAATGAGCAGTTCTTC
>-|TRBV4-3|-|TRBJ1-2
CASSQTGPYGYTF
TGCGCCAGCAGCCAAACAGGGCCCTATGGCTACACCTTC
>-|TRBV9|-|TRBJ1-1
CASSVVYDTEAFF
TGTGCCAGCAGCGTAGTCTATGACACTGAAGCTTTCTTT
>-|TRBV4-3|-|TRBJ1-1
CASSQGIRGQVNTEAFF
TGCGCCAGCAGCCAAGGAATCCGGGGGCAAGTGAACACTGAAGCTTTCTTT
>-|TRBV6-6|-|TRBJ2-7
CASSSHHGPEENEQYF
TGTGCCAGCAGTTCCCATCATGGGCCGGAGGAGAACGAGCAGTACTTC
>-|TRBV29-1|TRBD1|TRBJ2-5
CSVADRDVETQYF
TGCAGCGTGGCGGACAGGGACGTTGAGACCCAGTACTTC
>few|TRBV5-5|TRBD2|TRBJ2-5
CASKTSGAAETQYF
TGTGCCAGCAAAACTAGCGGGGCTGCGGAGACCCAGTACTTC
>-|TRBV4-2|-|TRBJ2-2
CASSQDRDGPNTGELFF
TGTGCCAGCAGCCAAGATCGTGACGGACCGAACACCGGGGAGCTGTTTTTT
>medium-sized|TRBV5-1|-|TRBJ2-7
CASRSRDESYEQYF
TGCGCCAGCAGATCCAGGGATGAAAGCTACGAGCAGTACTTC
>medium-sized|TRBV11-3|-|TRBJ2-1
CASSLGGGASYNEQFF
TGTGCCAGCAGCTTGGGAGGGGGGGCCTCCTACAATGAGCAGTTCTTC
>few|TRBV5-6|-|TRBJ1-2
CASSLGGPGYTF
TGTGCCAGCAGCTTGGGAGGGCCGGGCTACACCTTC